This T cell receptor beta chain is drawn from a study of blood T cell repertoires in COVID-19. Whole-study context: Samples of COVID-19 (acute and convalescent) were obtained from the United States, Italy and Spain.

Source study methods: It was from reference gene primer amplification that nucleated cell counts were estimated. The protocol was immunoSEQ multiplex PCR, while the TCRdb copy is restricted to in-frame clones and leaves out a portion. V and J calls and clone size are those listed in that table; D and trimming were worked out from the DNA. This repertoire shows about 280,000 clones, about four fifths found once; its top ten account for roughly 5.3%. Germline lookup yields CDR1 LNHDA and CDR2 SQIVND (reference sequence). Trimming at V came to 6 bases and at J to 2 bases, leaving 14 bases not matched to a gene. This CDR3 region has 17 residues. Participants' reported clinical history set cohort assignment. Within the 2 weeks before study entry, each person in the exposed group met a COVID-19 case.

The sample consisted of PBMCs or T cells enriched from blood (not recorded which). The TCR sequence derives from a man in his forties who had been exposed to COVID-19. The chain carries TRBV19 and TRBJ2-3; 7 bases fit TRBD2. CDR3 in amino acids: CASSRRDYSSHTDTQYF. CDR3 in DNA: TGTGCCAGTAGCCGAAGGGACTATTCCAGCCACACAGATACGCAGTATTTT.